A single sample is the source of the 3 T cell receptor beta chains below, sequenced in a study of blood T cell repertoires in COVID-19. Libraries were prepared by immunoSEQ multiplex PCR; TCRdb keeps only in-frame clonotypes and omits some of them. The table includes tens of thousands of clones, 86% detected once. The sample comprised peripheral blood. The receptors stem from a man between 45 and 60 years old with active or convalescent COVID-19.

The J gene is TRBJ1-4, the V gene TRBV19; D may be TRBD1 (5 bases). Germline V gene sequence: CDR1 LNHDA, CDR2 SQIVND (reference sequence). Trimming shortened V by 5 bases and J by 8 bases, and 18 bases separated the two germline ends. This CDR3 spans 15 amino acids. Here the CDR3 DNA reads TGTGCCAGTAGTTTTGGGGCTGAGGTCGGGGAAAAACTGTTTTTT. This translates into CASSFGAEVGEKLFF.

The rearrangement links TRBV19 to TRBJ1-1, with 7 bases aligning to TRBD1. This CDR3 contains 12 residues. Germline assignment: CDR1 LNHDA and CDR2 SQIVND (reference sequence). V gave up 5 bases and J gave up 7 bases; unmatched junction bases: 4. Written as DNA, the CDR3 is TGTGCCAGTAGTTCCAGACAGGGTGAAGCTTTCTTT. Residues: CASSSRQGEAFF.

The V gene is TRBV10-3, the J gene TRBJ1-3, with TRBD1 matching over 7 bases. Germline loops: CDR1 ENHRY, CDR2 SYGVKD. The V and J ends lost 11 bases and 2 bases, in that order; junction bases with no gene match: 12. CDR3 length: 15 residues. The CDR3 DNA reads as TGTGCCGTTGCTGGAGGGGGCGAAGCTGGAAACACCATATATTTT. Translated: CAVAGGGEAGNTIYF.